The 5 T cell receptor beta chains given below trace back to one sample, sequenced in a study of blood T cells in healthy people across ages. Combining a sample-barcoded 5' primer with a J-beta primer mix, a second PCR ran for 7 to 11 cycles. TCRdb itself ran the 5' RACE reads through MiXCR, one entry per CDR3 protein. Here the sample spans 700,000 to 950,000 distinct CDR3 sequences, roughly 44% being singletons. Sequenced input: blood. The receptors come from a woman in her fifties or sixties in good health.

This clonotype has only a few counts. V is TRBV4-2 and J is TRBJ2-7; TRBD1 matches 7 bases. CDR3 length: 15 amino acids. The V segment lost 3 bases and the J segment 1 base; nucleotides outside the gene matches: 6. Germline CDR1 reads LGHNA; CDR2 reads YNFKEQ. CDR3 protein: CASSHPGTASYEQYF. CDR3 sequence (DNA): TGTGCCAGCAGCCACCCCGGGACAGCGTCCTACGAGCAGTACTTC.

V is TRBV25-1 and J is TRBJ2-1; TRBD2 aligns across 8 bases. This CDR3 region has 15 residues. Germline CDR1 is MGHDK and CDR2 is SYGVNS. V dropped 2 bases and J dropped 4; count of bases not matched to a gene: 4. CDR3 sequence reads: CASSEPGLGYNEQFF. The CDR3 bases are TGTGCCAGCAGTGAACCGGGACTAGGGTACAATGAGCAGTTCTTC. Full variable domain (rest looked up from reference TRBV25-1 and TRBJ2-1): EADIYQTPRYLVIGTGKKITLECSQTMGHDKMYWYQQDPGMELHLIHYSYGVNSTEKGDLSSESTVSRIRTEHFPLTLESARPSHTSQYLCASSEPGLGYNEQFFGPGTRLTVL.

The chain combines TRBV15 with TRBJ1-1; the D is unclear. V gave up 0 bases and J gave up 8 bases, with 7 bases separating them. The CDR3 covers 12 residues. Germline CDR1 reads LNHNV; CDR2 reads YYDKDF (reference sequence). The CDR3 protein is CATSRDQTEAFF. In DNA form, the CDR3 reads TGTGCCACCAGCAGAGATCAGACGGAAGCTTTCTTT.

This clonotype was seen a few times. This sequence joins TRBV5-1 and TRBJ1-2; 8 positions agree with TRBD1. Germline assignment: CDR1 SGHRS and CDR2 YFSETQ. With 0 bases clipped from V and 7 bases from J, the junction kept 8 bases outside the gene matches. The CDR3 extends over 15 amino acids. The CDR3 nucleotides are TGCGCCAGCAGCTTGGGAAACAGGGGGAGGGCTGGCTACACCTTC. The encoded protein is CASSLGNRGRAGYTF.

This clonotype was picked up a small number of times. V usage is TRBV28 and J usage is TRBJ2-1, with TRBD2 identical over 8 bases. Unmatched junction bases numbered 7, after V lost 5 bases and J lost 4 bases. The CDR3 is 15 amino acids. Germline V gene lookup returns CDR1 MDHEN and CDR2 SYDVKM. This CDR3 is CASSPRGRIYNEQFF. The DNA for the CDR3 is TGTGCCAGCAGTCCCCGCGGGAGGATATACAATGAGCAGTTCTTC.